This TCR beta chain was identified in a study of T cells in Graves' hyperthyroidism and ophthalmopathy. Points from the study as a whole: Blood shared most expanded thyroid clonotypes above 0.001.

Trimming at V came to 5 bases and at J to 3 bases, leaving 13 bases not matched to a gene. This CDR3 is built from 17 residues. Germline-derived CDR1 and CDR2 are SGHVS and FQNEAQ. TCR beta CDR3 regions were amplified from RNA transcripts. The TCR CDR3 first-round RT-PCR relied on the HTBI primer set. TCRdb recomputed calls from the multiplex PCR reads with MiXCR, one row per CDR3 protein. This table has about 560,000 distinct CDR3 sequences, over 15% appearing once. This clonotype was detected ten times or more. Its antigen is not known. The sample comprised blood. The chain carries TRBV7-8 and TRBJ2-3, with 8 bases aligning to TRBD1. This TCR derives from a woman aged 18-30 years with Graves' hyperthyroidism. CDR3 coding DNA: TGTGCCAGCAGCCGGACAGGGCCGCTAAAGGGAACAGATACGCAGTATTTT. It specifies CASSRTGPLKGTDTQYF.